This T cell receptor (beta chain) was sequenced in a study of control samples from healthy donors and cancer patients. Sequencing was performed with immunoSEQ multiplex PCR; in TCRdb, only in-frame clones are kept and a portion is missing. The repertoire holds approximately 97,000 clones, with roughly 92% as singletons. With V trimmed by 4 bases and J by 7 bases, 6 bases remained unmatched. There are 13 residues in the CDR3. Germline V CDR1 and CDR2: MNHEY, SVGAGI. This clone was picked up a small number of times. This sequence joins TRBV6-5 and TRBJ1-2, with 7 bases matching TRBD1. The sample taken for sequencing was blood. The TCR comes from a human donor in good health. The donor label of this sample is uncertain. CDR3 bases: TGTGCCAGCAGTTTCACAGGGGAAAGTGGCTACACCTTC. Its translation is CASSFTGESGYTF.